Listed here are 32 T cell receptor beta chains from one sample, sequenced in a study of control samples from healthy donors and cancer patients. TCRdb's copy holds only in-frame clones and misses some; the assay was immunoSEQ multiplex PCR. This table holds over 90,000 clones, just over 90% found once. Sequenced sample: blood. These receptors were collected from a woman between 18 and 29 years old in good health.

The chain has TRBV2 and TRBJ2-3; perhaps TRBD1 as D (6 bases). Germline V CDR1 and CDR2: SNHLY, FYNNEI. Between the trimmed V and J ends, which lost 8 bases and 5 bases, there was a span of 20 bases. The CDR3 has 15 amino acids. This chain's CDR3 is CASSGGTGRGDTQYF. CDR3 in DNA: TGTGCCAGCTCAGGTGGCACGGGCAGGGGAGATACGCAGTATTTT.

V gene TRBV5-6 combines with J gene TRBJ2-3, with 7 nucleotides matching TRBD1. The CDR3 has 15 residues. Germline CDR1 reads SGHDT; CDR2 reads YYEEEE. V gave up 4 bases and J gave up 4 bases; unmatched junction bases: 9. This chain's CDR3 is CASSANPRGSDTQYF. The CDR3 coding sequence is TGTGCCAGCAGCGCGAATCCCAGGGGGTCAGATACGCAGTATTTT.

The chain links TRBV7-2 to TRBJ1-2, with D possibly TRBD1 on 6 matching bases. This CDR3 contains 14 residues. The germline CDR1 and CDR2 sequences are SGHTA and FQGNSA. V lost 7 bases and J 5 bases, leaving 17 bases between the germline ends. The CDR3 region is CASTKGGNQYGYTF. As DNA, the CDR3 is TGTGCCAGCACAAAGGGGGGGAACCAATATGGCTACACCTTC.

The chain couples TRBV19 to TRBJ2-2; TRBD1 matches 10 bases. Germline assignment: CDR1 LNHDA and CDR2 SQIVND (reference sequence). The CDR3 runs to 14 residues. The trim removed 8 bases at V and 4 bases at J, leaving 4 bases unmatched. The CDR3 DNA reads TGTGCCAGTGACAGGGGGCCCTTCACCGGGGAGCTGTTTTTT. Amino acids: CASDRGPFTGELFF.

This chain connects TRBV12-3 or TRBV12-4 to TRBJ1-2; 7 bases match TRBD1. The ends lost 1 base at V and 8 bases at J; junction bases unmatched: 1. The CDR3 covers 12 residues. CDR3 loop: CASSLGGQGYTF. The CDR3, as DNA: TGTGCCAGCAGTTTAGGGGGACAGGGCTACACCTTC.

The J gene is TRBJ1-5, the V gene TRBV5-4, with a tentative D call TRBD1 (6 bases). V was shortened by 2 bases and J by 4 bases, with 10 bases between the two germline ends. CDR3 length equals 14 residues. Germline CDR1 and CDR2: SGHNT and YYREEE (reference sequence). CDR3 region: CASSLQGSNQPQHF. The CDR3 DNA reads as TGTGCCAGCAGCTTACAGGGAAGTAATCAGCCCCAGCATTTT.

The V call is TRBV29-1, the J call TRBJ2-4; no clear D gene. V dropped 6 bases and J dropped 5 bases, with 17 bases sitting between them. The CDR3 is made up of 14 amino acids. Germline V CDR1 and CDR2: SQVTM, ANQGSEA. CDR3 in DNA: TGCAGCGTCCTACCATCCAGGCTCCAAAACATTCAGTACTTC. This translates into CSVLPSRLQNIQYF.

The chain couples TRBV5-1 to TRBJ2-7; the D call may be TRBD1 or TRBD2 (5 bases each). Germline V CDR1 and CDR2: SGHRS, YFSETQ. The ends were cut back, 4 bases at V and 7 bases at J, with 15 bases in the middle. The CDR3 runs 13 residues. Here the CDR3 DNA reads TGCGCCAGCAGCCCCATTGGGGGTGGGGAGCAGTACTTC. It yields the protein CASSPIGGGEQYF.

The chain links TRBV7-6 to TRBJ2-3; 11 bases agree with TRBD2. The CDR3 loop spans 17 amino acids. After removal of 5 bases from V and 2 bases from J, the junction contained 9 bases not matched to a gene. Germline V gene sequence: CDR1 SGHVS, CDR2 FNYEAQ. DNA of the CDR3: TGTGCCAGCAGCCTCCTAGCGGGGGGCCTAGCCACAGATACGCAGTATTTT. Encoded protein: CASSLLAGGLATDTQYF.

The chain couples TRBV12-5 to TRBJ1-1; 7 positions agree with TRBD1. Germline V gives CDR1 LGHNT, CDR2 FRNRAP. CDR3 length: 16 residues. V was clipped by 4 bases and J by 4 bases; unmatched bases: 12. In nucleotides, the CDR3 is TGTGCTAGTGGTTGGGCAACAGGGGCCCGTTTCACTGAAGCTTTCTTT. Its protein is CASGWATGARFTEAFF.

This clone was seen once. The CDR3 DNA is TGCAGCGTTGTGAGGGCGGTGAGCTCCTACGAGCAGTACTTC. It specifies CSVVRAVSSYEQYF. This sequence joins TRBV29-1 and TRBJ2-7; a possible D gene is TRBD2 (5 bases). The CDR3 sequence is 14 residues long. Looked up from germline, CDR1 is SQVTM and CDR2 is ANQGSEA. Trimming cost V 4 bases and J 0 bases, with 13 bases left between them.

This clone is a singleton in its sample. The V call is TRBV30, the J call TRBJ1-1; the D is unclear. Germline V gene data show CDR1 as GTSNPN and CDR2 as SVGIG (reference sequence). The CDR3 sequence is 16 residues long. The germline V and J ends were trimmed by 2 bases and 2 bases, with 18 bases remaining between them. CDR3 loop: CAWSPPEGGKNTEAFF. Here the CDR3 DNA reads TGTGCCTGGAGTCCTCCCGAGGGCGGTAAAAACACTGAAGCTTTCTTT.

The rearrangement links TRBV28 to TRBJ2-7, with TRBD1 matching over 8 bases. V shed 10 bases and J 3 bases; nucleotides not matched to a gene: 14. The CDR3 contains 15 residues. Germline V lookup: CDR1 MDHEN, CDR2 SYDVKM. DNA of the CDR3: TGTGCCACACCGCGACAGGGGAGAGCGGTCTACGAGCAGTACTTC. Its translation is CATPRQGRAVYEQYF.

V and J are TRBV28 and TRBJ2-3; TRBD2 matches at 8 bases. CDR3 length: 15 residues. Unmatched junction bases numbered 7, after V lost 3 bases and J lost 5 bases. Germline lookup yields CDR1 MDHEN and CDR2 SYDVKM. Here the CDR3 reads CASSFSGGAKDTQYF. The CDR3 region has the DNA TGTGCCAGCAGTTTCTCCGGGGGGGCCAAAGATACGCAGTATTTT.

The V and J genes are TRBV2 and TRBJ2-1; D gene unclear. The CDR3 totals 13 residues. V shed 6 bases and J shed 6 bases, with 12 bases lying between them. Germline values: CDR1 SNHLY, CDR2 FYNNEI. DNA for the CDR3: TGTGCCAGCAGGCCTAGACAAGGCAATGAGCAGTTCTTC. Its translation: CASRPRQGNEQFF.

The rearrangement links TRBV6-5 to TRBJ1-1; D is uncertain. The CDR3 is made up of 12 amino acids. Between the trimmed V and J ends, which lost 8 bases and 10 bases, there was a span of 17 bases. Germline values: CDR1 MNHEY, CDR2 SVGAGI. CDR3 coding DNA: TGTGCCAGCGTGGCTCCAGCAGCAGGAGCTTTCTTT. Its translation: CASVAPAAGAFF.

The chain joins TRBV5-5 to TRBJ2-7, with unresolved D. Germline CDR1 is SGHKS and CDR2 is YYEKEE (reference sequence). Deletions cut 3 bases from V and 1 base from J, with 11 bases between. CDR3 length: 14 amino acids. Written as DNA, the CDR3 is TGTGCCAGCAGCTCCCGGACGGTTTCCTACGAGCAGTACTTC. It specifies CASSSRTVSYEQYF.

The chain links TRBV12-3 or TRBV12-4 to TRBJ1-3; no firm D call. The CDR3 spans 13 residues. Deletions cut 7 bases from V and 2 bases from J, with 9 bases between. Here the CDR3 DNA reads TGTGCCAGCACGCGAACAGCTGGAAACACCATATATTTT. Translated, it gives CASTRTAGNTIYF.

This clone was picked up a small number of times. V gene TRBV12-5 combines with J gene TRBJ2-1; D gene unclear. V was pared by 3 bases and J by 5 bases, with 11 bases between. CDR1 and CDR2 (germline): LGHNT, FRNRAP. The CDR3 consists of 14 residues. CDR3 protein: CASGFPGVDNEQFF. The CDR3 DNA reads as TGTGCTAGTGGTTTCCCCGGAGTAGACAATGAGCAGTTCTTC.

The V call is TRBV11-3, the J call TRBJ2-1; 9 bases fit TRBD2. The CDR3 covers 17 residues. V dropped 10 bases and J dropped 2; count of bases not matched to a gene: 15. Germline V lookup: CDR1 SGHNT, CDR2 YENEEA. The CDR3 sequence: CATFLTPGLAAYNEQFF. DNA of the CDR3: TGTGCCACCTTCCTGACGCCGGGACTAGCCGCCTACAATGAGCAGTTCTTC.

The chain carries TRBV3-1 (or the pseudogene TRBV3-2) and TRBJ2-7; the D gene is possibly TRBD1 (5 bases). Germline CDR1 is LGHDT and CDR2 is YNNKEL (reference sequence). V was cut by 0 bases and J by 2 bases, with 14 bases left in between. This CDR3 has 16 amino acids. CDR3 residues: CASSQEGRVSPYEQYF. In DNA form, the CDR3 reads TGTGCCAGCAGCCAAGAAGGCAGGGTGTCGCCCTACGAGCAGTACTTC.

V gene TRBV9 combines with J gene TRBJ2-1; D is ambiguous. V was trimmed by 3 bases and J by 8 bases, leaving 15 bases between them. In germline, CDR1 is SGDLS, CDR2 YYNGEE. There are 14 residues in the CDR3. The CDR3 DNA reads TGTGCCAGCAGCGCCGTAAGAGAGGCCGATGAGCAGTTCTTC. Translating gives CASSAVREADEQFF.

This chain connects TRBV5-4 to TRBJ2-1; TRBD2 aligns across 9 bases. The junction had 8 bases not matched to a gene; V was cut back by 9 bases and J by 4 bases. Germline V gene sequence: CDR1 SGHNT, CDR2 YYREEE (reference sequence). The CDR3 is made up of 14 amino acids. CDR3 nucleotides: TGTGCCACCAAGGGACTAGCCTCATACAATGAGCAGTTCTTC. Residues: CATKGLASYNEQFF.

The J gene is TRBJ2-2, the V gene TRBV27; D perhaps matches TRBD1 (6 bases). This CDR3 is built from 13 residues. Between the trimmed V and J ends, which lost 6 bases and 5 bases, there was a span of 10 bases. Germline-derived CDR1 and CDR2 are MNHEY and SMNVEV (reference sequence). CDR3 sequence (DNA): TGTGCCAGCAGCCCACAGGGAACCGGGGAGCTGTTTTTT. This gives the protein CASSPQGTGELFF.

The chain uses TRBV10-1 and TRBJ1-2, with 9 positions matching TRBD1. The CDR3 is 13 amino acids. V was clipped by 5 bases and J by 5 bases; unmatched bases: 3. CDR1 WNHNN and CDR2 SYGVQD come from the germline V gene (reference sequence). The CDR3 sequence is CASSRDRVYGYTF. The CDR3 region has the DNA TGCGCCAGCAGTCGGGACAGGGTTTATGGCTACACCTTC.

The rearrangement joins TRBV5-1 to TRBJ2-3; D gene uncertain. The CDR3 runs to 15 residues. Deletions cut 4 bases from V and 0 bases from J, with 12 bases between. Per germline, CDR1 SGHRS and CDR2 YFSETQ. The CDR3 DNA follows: TGCGCCAGCAGCATCGGTGCAACTAGCACAGATACGCAGTATTTT. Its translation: CASSIGATSTDTQYF.

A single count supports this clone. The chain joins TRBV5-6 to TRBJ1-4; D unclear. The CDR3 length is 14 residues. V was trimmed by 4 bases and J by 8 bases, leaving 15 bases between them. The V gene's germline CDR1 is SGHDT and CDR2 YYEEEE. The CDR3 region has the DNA TGTGCCAGCAGCCTCGCGGGGTTGCGGGAAAAACTGTTTTTT. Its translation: CASSLAGLREKLFF.

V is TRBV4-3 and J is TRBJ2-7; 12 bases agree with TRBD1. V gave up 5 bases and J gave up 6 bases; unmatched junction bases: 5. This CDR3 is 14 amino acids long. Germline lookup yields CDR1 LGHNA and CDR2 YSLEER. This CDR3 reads CASSDGTGGSEQYF. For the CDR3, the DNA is TGCGCCAGCAGCGATGGGACAGGGGGCTCCGAGCAGTACTTC.

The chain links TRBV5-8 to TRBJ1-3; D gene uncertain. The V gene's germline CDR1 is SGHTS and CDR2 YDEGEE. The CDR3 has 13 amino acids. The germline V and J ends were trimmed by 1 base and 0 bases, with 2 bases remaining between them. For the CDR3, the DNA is TGTGCCAGCAGCTTGAACTCTGGAAACACCATATATTTT. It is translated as CASSLNSGNTIYF.

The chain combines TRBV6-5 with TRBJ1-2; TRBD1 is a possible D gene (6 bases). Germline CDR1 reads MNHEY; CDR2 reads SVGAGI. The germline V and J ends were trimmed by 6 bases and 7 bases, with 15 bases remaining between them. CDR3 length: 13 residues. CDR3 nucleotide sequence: TGTGCCAGCAGCCCCGACAGGAGTGGTGGCTACACCTTC. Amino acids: CASSPDRSGGYTF.

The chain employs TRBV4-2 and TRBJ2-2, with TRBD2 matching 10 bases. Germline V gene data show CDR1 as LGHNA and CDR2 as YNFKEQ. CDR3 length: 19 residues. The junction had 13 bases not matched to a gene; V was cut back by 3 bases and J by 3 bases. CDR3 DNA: TGTGCCAGCAGCCAGCTCCGGACTAGCGGAGGAGGTGACACCGGGGAGCTGTTTTTT. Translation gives CASSQLRTSGGGDTGELFF.

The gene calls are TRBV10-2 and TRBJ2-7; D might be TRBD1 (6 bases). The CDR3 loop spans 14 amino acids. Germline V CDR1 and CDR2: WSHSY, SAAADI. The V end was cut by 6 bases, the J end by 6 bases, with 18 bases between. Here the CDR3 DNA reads TGCGCCAGCAGGGAAACAGGGCTAATTGGCGAGCAGTACTTC. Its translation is CASRETGLIGEQYF.